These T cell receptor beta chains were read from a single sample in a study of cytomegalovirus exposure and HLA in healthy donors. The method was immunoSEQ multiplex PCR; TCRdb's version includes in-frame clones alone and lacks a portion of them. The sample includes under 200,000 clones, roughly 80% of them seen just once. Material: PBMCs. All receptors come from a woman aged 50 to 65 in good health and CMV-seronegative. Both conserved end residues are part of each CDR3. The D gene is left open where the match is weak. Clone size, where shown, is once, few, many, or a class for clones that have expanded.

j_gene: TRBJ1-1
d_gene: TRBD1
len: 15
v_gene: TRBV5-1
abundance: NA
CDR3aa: CASSLALAGQGEAFF
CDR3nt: TGCGCCAGCAGCTTGGCCTTGGCGGGACAGGGGGAAGCTTTCTTT

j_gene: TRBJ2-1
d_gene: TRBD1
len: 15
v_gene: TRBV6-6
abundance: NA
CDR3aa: CASSYRTGVYNEQFF
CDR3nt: TGTGCCAGCAGTTACAGGACAGGGGTTTACAATGAGCAGTTCTTC

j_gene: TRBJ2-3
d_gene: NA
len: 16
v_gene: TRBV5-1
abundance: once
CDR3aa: CASSLDWGSAGDTQYF
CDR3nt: TGCGCCAGCAGCTTGGATTGGGGTTCCGCGGGGGATACGCAGTATTTT

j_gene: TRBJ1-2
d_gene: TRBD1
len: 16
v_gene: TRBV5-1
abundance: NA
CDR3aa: CASISGDRGPSYGYTF
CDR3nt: TGCGCCAGCATTAGCGGGGACAGGGGGCCAAGCTATGGCTACACCTTC

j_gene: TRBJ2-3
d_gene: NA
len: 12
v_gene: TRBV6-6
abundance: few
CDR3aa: CASTSRGGTQYF
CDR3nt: TGTGCCAGCACGTCGAGGGGGGGTACGCAGTATTTT

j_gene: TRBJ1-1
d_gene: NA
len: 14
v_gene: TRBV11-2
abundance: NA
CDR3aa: CASNNRREGTEAFF
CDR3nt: TGTGCCAGCAACAACCGACGGGAGGGGACTGAAGCTTTCTTT

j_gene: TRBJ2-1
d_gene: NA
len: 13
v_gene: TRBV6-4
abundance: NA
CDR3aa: CASSDSYVSEQFF
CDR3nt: TGTGCCAGCAGTGACTCTTACGTCAGTGAGCAGTTCTTC

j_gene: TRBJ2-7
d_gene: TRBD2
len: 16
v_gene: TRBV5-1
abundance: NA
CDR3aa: CASSLAGLAGEGEQYF
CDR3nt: TGCGCCAGCAGCTTGGCCGGACTAGCGGGAGAAGGCGAGCAGTACTTC

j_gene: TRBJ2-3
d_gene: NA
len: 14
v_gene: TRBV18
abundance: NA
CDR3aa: CASLLSAGEDTQYF
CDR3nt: TGTGCCAGCCTCCTCTCCGCGGGCGAGGATACGCAGTATTTT

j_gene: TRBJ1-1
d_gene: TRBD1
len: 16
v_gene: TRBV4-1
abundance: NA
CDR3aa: CASSQKTGQGGTEAFF
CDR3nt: TGCGCCAGCAGCCAAAAAACTGGACAGGGAGGGACTGAAGCTTTCTTT

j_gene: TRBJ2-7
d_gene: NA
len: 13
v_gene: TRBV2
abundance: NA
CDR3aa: CASSVGQGSREYF
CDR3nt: NA

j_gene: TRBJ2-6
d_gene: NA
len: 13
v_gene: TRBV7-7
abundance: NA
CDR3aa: CASSPLRANVLTF
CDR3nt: TGTGCCAGCAGTCCTCTTAGGGCCAACGTCCTGACTTTC

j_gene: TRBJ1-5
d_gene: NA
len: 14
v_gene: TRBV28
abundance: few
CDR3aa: CASSPQQGSQPQHF
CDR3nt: TGTGCCAGCAGCCCACAACAGGGCAGTCAGCCCCAGCATTTT

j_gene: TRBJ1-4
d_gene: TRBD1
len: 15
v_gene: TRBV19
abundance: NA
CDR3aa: CASSATGGTNEKLFF
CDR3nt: TGTGCCAGTAGTGCCACAGGGGGCACTAATGAAAAACTGTTTTTT

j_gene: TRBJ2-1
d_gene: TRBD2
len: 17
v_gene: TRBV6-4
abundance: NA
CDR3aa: CASSDAVSGRINNEQFF
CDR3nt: TGTGCCAGCAGTGACGCGGTTAGCGGGAGGATAAACAATGAGCAGTTCTTC

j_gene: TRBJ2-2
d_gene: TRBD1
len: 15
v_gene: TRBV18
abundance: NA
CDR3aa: CASSVGQGISGELFF
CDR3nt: TGTGCCAGCTCAGTCGGACAGGGGATCTCCGGGGAGCTGTTTTTT

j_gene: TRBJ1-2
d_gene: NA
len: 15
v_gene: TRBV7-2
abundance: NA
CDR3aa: CASSRPPGNMAGYTF
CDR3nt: TGTGCTAGCAGTCGACCCCCAGGGAACATGGCTGGCTACACCTTC

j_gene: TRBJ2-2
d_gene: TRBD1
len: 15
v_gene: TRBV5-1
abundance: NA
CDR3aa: CASSLGGQGAGELFF
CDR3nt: TGCGCCAGCAGCTTGGGGGGACAGGGTGCCGGGGAGCTGTTTTTT